This T cell receptor (beta chain) was recorded in a study of cytomegalovirus exposure and HLA in healthy donors. The overall study: Genetic ancestry analysis placed over 65% of the 398 donors that were genotyped in the Caucasian-associated cluster.

About this clone: Its antigen is currently unknown.

Both 60 Vbeta primers and 13 Jbeta primers went into the PCR. The repertoire was sequenced with immunoSEQ multiplex PCR; TCRdb's copy has only in-frame clones and lacks some. Found here are about 150,000 clones, 55% to 80% of them singletons; the top ten hold approximately 6.6%. General study findings and limits: Analysis was performed later, and it showed HLA-associated TCR beta chains to be more clonally expanded than equally common others. Cytomegalovirus-associated status was assigned to approximately 160 TCR beta chains.

The sequence was collected from an older woman in good health and CMV-seropositive. The specimen was PBMCs.

The CDR3 is CASSYDGQPNQPQHF. Here the CDR3 DNA reads TGCGCCAGCAGTTACGACGGACAGCCCAATCAGCCCCAGCATTTT. The V call is TRBV4-1, the J call TRBJ1-5; tentatively, D is TRBD1 (6 bases). The CDR3 length is 15 residues. Trimming cost V 6 bases and J 3 bases, with 15 bases left between them. Germline V lookup: CDR1 MGHRA, CDR2 YSYEKL.